This T cell receptor (beta chain) was documented in a study of Graves' ophthalmopathy and Graves' hyperthyroidism. Study conclusions and caveats: The model's ophthalmopathy progression predictions had approximately 65% sensitivity and over 72% specificity. Ophthalmopathy cases were distinguished from stable hyperthyroidism by a 13-signature model, reaching over 85% sensitivity and 81.08% specificity. Detection in blood was also observed for most expanded thyroid clonotypes above 0.001 frequency.

Investigators amplified TCR beta CDR3 regions from RNA transcripts. Second-round multiplex PCR followed a first-round RT-PCR using HTBI primers. Each CDR3 protein is one row after TCRdb ran MiXCR on the multiplex PCR reads. Of approximately 700,000 distinct CDR3 sequences detected, over 40% appear once; the ten largest clones hold over 2.5%. To note about this clonotype: Its antigen is as yet unknown.

Those donors who had ophthalmopathy presented with moderate-to-severe activity, a CAS of ≥3, a NOSPECS of ≥4 and a duration under 3 months. This sequence was found in an adult man with Graves' ophthalmopathy. Sequencing was carried out using peripheral blood.

The CDR3 coding sequence is TGTGCCAGCAGCCCGGGGGGACGCAGGAACACTGAAGCTTTCTTT. Amino acid sequence: CASSPGGRRNTEAFF. The chain carries TRBV2 and TRBJ1-1, with D possibly matching TRBD1 (5 bases). The CDR3 totals 15 residues. Germline-derived CDR1 and CDR2 are SNHLY and FYNNEI. Trimming cost V 6 bases and J 1 base, with 15 bases left between them.